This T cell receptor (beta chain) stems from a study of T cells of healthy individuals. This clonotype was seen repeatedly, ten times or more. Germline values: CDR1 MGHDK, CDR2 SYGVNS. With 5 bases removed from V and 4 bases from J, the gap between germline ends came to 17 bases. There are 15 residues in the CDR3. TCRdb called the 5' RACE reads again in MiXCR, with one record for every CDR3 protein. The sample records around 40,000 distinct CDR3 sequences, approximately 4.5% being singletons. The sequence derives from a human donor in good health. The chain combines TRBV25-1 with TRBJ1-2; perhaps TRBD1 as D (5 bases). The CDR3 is CASSLTTAAGYGYTF. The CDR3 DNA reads TGTGCCAGCAGTCTGACGACAGCGGCGGGCTATGGCTACACCTTC.